Below, 30 T cell receptor beta chains from the same sample are listed, as sequenced in a study of blood T cell repertoires in COVID-19. This table comes from immunoSEQ multiplex PCR, and its TCRdb copy is limited to in-frame clones, with some not included. The data contain 400,000 to 500,000 clones, about 88% of them singletons. The source material was PBMCs or T cells enriched from blood (not recorded which). The receptors shown here come from a woman in her late teens or twenties who had been exposed to COVID-19.

Only one count was recorded for this clone. This chain uses TRBV5-1 with TRBJ2-7; 7 bases agree with TRBD2. The CDR3 length is 13 residues. The trim removed 6 bases at V and 9 bases at J, leaving 12 bases unmatched. CDR1 is SGHRS, CDR2 YFSETQ, per germline. The CDR3: CASMADGTNGQYF. The CDR3 DNA reads as TGCGCCAGCATGGCGGACGGGACTAACGGGCAGTACTTC.

This clone has a single count. The chain joins TRBV5-5 to TRBJ2-3; 7 positions agree with TRBD2. CDR1 is SGHKS, CDR2 YYEKEE, per germline (reference sequence). The CDR3 spans 16 residues. The junction had 10 bases not matched to a gene; V was cut back by 4 bases and J by 2 bases. The CDR3 nucleotides read TGTGCCAGCAGCACCGGGAGCGGACTAGACACAGATACGCAGTATTTT. The encoded protein is CASSTGSGLDTDTQYF.

This clone is a singleton in its sample. The chain is built from TRBV2 and TRBJ2-2, with TRBD1 as a possible D gene (5 bases). The germline CDR1 and CDR2 sequences are SNHLY and FYNNEI. The CDR3 length is 15 residues. The V end was cut by 4 bases, the J end by 4 bases, with 13 bases between. CDR3 DNA: TGTGCCAGCAGTGTTACACAGGTTCGCACCGGGGAGCTGTTTTTT. Encoded protein: CASSVTQVRTGELFF.

This clone occurred a few times. The rearrangement uses TRBV7-2 and TRBJ2-7, with 7 bases matching TRBD2. CDR1 SGHTA and CDR2 FQGNSA come from the germline V gene. The CDR3 runs 17 residues. Trimming took 3 bases from V and 1 from J; bases not matched to a gene: 12. The CDR3 loop reads CASSFLGLAETSYEQYF. CDR3 DNA sequence: TGTGCCAGCAGCTTTCTAGGGCTAGCGGAAACATCCTACGAGCAGTACTTC.

The chain carries TRBV5-1 and TRBJ2-7; possible D gene TRBD2, 6 bases. This CDR3 is built from 14 residues. The germline V and J ends were trimmed by 2 bases and 3 bases, with 12 bases remaining between them. Germline-derived CDR1 and CDR2 are SGHRS and YFSETQ. CDR3 bases: TGCGCCAGCAGCTTTTCGGAGGGGAGCTACGAGCAGTACTTC. Residues: CASSFSEGSYEQYF. The full variable domain, in which reference TRBV5-1 and TRBJ2-7 provide the parts outside the CDR3, is KAGVTQTPRYLIKTRGQQVTLSCSPISGHRSVSWYQQTPGQGLQFLFEYFSETQRNKGNFPGRFSGRQFSNSRSEMNVSTLELGDSALYLCASSFSEGSYEQYFGPGTRLTVT.

The chain carries TRBV6-5 and TRBJ1-3, with 11 bases lining up with TRBD1. Germline V gene lookup returns CDR1 MNHEY and CDR2 SVGAGI. The V segment lost 6 bases and the J segment 1 base; nucleotides outside the gene matches: 2. The CDR3 totals 15 residues. The CDR3 region has the DNA TGTGCCAGCAGGGACAGGGGGCGATCTGGAAACACCATATATTTT. This encodes CASRDRGRSGNTIYF.

The genes are TRBV5-1 and TRBJ2-7; perhaps TRBD2 as D (5 bases). Between the trimmed V and J ends, which lost 2 bases and 3 bases, there was a span of 18 bases. The CDR3 runs 16 residues. Germline loops: CDR1 SGHRS, CDR2 YFSETQ. In DNA form, the CDR3 reads TGCGCCAGCAGCTTCGGACGGGGAAACCCCAACTACGAGCAGTACTTC. Protein: CASSFGRGNPNYEQYF. Based on the CDR3 plus reference TRBV5-1 and TRBJ2-7, the full variable domain is KAGVTQTPRYLIKTRGQQVTLSCSPISGHRSVSWYQQTPGQGLQFLFEYFSETQRNKGNFPGRFSGRQFSNSRSEMNVSTLELGDSALYLCASSFGRGNPNYEQYFGPGTRLTVT.

The chain has TRBV19 and TRBJ2-1; possibly TRBD1 for D (5 bases). The CDR3 is 14 residues long. The germline V gene has CDR1 LNHDA and CDR2 SQIVND (reference sequence). Deletions cut 7 bases from V and 6 bases from J, with 16 bases between. CDR3: CASTLRQSANEQFF. The CDR3, as DNA: TGTGCCAGTACCCTCCGACAGTCAGCCAATGAGCAGTTCTTC.

The chain recombines TRBV7-2 with TRBJ2-2, with 12 nucleotides matching TRBD2. The CDR3 has 16 amino acids. Germline V gene data show CDR1 as SGHTA and CDR2 as FQGNSA. V trimming: 5 bases; J trimming: 3 bases; junction bases outside the gene matches: 4. This chain's CDR3 is CASSTGLAGYTGELFF. For the CDR3, the DNA is TGTGCCAGCAGCACCGGACTAGCGGGATACACCGGGGAGCTGTTTTTT.

About this clone: This specimen includes other DNA sequences encoding the same CDR3. The V gene is TRBV28, the J gene TRBJ2-1; no definite D call. The CDR3 length is 10 residues. The V end lost 6 bases, the J end lost 6 bases, and 3 bases lay between the germline ends. Germline V gives CDR1 MDHEN, CDR2 SYDVKM. This CDR3 is CASSFNEQFF. In DNA, the CDR3 is TGTGCCAGCAGCTTCAATGAGCAGTTCTTC. Using reference TRBV28 and TRBJ2-1 for the parts outside the CDR3, the full variable domain is DVKVTQSSRYLVKRTGEKVFLECVQDMDHENMFWYRQDPGLGLRLIYFSYDVKMKEKGDIPEGYSVSREKKERFSLILESASTNQTSMYLCASSFNEQFFGPGTRLTVL.

This clone was detected a few times. CDR3 amino acids: CASSGGGVAEAFF. CDR3 DNA: TGTGCCAGCTCAGGGGGGGGCGTCGCTGAAGCTTTCTTT. This sequence joins TRBV18 and TRBJ1-1; a possible D gene is TRBD1 (6 bases). V was pared by 5 bases and J by 6 bases, with 13 bases between. Germline V CDR1 and CDR2: KGHSH, LQKENI. The CDR3 is made up of 13 amino acids.

This clone occurred once. V gene TRBV7-9 combines with J gene TRBJ2-3; 8 positions match TRBD1. The junction had 9 bases not matched to a gene; V was cut back by 5 bases and J by 2 bases. From germline, CDR1 is SEHNR and CDR2 FQNEAQ (reference sequence). This CDR3 region has 16 residues. CDR3 nucleotide sequence: TGTGCCAGCAGCAAATCTACAGGGGGGTTCACAGATACGCAGTATTTT. It encodes CASSKSTGGFTDTQYF. Drawing the rest from reference TRBV7-9 and TRBJ2-3, the complete variable domain is DTGVSQNPRHKITKRGQNVTFRCDPISEHNRLYWYRQTLGQGPEFLTYFQNEAQLEKSRLLSDRFSAERPKGSFSTLEIQRTEQGDSAMYLCASSKSTGGFTDTQYFGPGTRLTVL.

Worth noting for this clone: Other DNA sequences in the sample encode the same CDR3. V usage is TRBV18 and J usage is TRBJ2-5; TRBD2 is a possible D gene (5 bases). This CDR3 is 13 amino acids long. Trimming stripped 4 bases from V and 1 base from J, with 7 bases between. Germline V gene sequence: CDR1 KGHSH, CDR2 LQKENI. In nucleotides, the CDR3 is TGTGCCAGCTCACTCGGGATCCAAGAGACCCAGTACTTC. This sequence encodes CASSLGIQETQYF.

The chain recombines TRBV15 with TRBJ1-1; weak D call: TRBD1 (5 bases). The CDR3 length is 14 residues. Germline loops: CDR1 LNHNV, CDR2 YYDKDF (reference sequence). V shed 3 bases and J shed 1 base, with 9 bases lying between them. The DNA for the CDR3 is TGTGCCACCAGCAGGGAGGGGACGAACACTGAAGCTTTCTTT. Translation gives CATSREGTNTEAFF.

The chain uses TRBV7-9 and TRBJ1-2, with D hard to call. V lost 4 bases, J lost 3 bases, and 15 bases lay in between. The germline gives CDR1 SEHNR, CDR2 FQNEAQ (reference sequence). This CDR3 comprises 15 residues. The CDR3: CASSSSITADYGYTF. Here the CDR3 DNA reads TGTGCCAGCAGCTCCTCAATTACTGCCGACTATGGCTACACCTTC.

The chain recombines TRBV13 with TRBJ2-7; tentative D call: TRBD2 (5 bases). The CDR3 loop spans 12 amino acids. Trimming took off 5 bases at V and 1 base at J, with 6 bases between the two ends. Germline lookup yields CDR1 PRHDT and CDR2 FYEKMQ (reference sequence). CDR3 loop: CASSGGSYEQYF. CDR3 nucleotides: TGTGCCAGCAGCGGAGGTTCCTACGAGCAGTACTTC.

The chain recombines TRBV28 with TRBJ1-5; possible D gene TRBD1, 5 bases. There are 16 residues in the CDR3. The V and J ends lost 4 bases and 1 base respectively, with 14 bases between them. In germline, CDR1 is MDHEN, CDR2 SYDVKM. The CDR3 DNA follows: TGTGCCAGCAGTTGGGAAGGACACCTAAGCAATCAGCCCCAGCATTTT. Amino acids: CASSWEGHLSNQPQHF.

This rearrangement joins TRBV9 to TRBJ1-6, with TRBD1 matching over 8 bases. There are 17 residues in the CDR3. The V gene's germline CDR1 is SGDLS and CDR2 YYNGEE. V shed 0 bases and J 8 bases; nucleotides not matched to a gene: 10. CDR3: CASSVGGQGARYSPLHF. CDR3 coding DNA: TGTGCCAGCAGCGTAGGTGGGCAGGGGGCGAGGTATTCACCCCTCCACTTT.

V usage is TRBV28 and J usage is TRBJ1-2; 7 bases map to TRBD1. CDR3 length equals 12 residues. Germline CDR1 and CDR2: MDHEN and SYDVKM. Trimming removed 3 bases from V and 7 bases from J; junction bases left unmatched: 2. CDR3 sequence reads: CASSFQGVGYTF. DNA for the CDR3: TGTGCCAGCAGTTTCCAGGGGGTTGGCTACACCTTC.

The CDR3 reads CASSRHGGGAIYEQYF. CDR3 sequence (DNA): TGTGCCAGCAGCCGCCATGGGGGAGGGGCAATCTACGAGCAGTACTTC. The V gene is TRBV27, the J gene TRBJ2-7; 7 bases map to TRBD2. The CDR3 extends over 16 amino acids. CDR1 is MNHEY and CDR2 is SMNVEV in the germline V gene (reference sequence). Losses at the gene ends were 6 bases for V and 3 bases for J; bases not matched to a gene: 14.

The gene calls are TRBV19 and TRBJ2-3; 7 bases are a match to TRBD1. CDR1 is LNHDA, CDR2 SQIVND, per germline (reference sequence). With V trimmed by 2 bases and J by 2 bases, 1 base remained unmatched. The CDR3 length is 14 residues. The CDR3 DNA sequence: TGTGCCAGTAGTATAACAGGGGACACAGATACGCAGTATTTT. Amino acids: CASSITGDTDTQYF.

The rearrangement uses TRBV7-8 and TRBJ1-3, with D hard to call. V shed 5 bases and J shed 0 bases, with 14 bases lying between them. CDR1 and CDR2 from the germline V gene are SGHVS and FQNEAQ. The CDR3 loop spans 16 amino acids. The CDR3 protein is CASSTRLGSSGNTIYF. The CDR3 DNA sequence: TGTGCCAGCAGCACTCGACTGGGGAGCTCTGGAAACACCATATATTTT.

The chain carries TRBV5-1 and TRBJ2-3; D uncertain. Trimming left V 0 bases short and J 0 bases short, with 8 bases between. CDR1 and CDR2 from the germline V gene are SGHRS and YFSETQ. The CDR3 sequence is 15 residues long. In DNA form, the CDR3 reads TGCGCCAGCAGCTTGGTTGTGGCTAGCACAGATACGCAGTATTTT. It is translated as CASSLVVASTDTQYF.

The chain has TRBV28 and TRBJ2-7, with D perhaps matching TRBD1 (5 bases). The CDR3 covers 17 residues. Germline V gene lookup returns CDR1 MDHEN and CDR2 SYDVKM. Trimming cost V 1 base and J 2 bases, with 18 bases left between them. CDR3 DNA sequence: TGTGCCAGCAGTTTATTGAACGGACAAGTTAGGACCTACGAGCAGTACTTC. It is translated as CASSLLNGQVRTYEQYF.

This chain connects TRBV5-4 to TRBJ2-3; D not certain. Deletions cut 4 bases from V and 1 base from J, with 13 bases between. Germline V gives CDR1 SGHNT, CDR2 YYREEE (reference sequence). CDR3 length: 15 residues. The CDR3 here is CASSLKSQGTDTQYF. The CDR3 DNA sequence: TGTGCCAGCAGCCTAAAGTCCCAGGGCACAGATACGCAGTATTTT.

The gene calls are TRBV12-3 or TRBV12-4 and TRBJ2-7; D call uncertain. V shed 3 bases and J shed 0 bases, with 6 bases lying between them. This CDR3 is 13 amino acids long. The CDR3 loop reads CASSFRSSYEQYF. The DNA for the CDR3 is TGTGCCAGCAGTTTCCGGAGCTCCTACGAGCAGTACTTC.

This chain connects TRBV6-5 to TRBJ1-4, with 8 bases that match TRBD1. After removal of 5 bases from V and 3 bases from J, the junction contained 5 bases not matched to a gene. Germline CDR1 is MNHEY and CDR2 is SVGAGI. The CDR3 spans 15 residues. CDR3 nucleotides: TGTGCCAGCAGTCAATACAGGGGGGCTAATGAAAAACTGTTTTTT. Its translation: CASSQYRGANEKLFF.

This chain connects TRBV28 to TRBJ1-6; D unresolved. Germline-derived CDR1 and CDR2 are MDHEN and SYDVKM. The CDR3 length is 16 residues. Trimming removed 2 bases at V and 0 bases at J, with 8 bases between. The CDR3 nucleotides are TGTGCCAGCAGTTTAAGGCCTAGCTCCTATAATTCACCCCTCCACTTT. Its protein is CASSLRPSSYNSPLHF.

The chain uses TRBV2 and TRBJ1-5; 7 bases are shared with TRBD1. The V segment lost 2 bases and the J segment 0 bases; nucleotides outside the gene matches: 10. Germline CDR1 and CDR2: SNHLY and FYNNEI. The CDR3 is 18 residues long. CDR3 nucleotide sequence: TGTGCCAGCAGTGAAATGGCGGCAGGGGGTCTTAGCAATCAGCCCCAGCATTTT. Its protein product is CASSEMAAGGLSNQPQHF.

The chain joins TRBV28 to TRBJ2-7, with D maybe TRBD2 (5 bases). The germline V gene encodes CDR1 MDHEN and CDR2 SYDVKM. The CDR3 loop spans 14 amino acids. Deletions cut 6 bases from V and 7 bases from J, with 19 bases between. The CDR3 reads CASSLIGSTVEQYF. The CDR3 nucleotides are TGTGCCAGCAGCTTAATTGGGAGTACTGTAGAGCAGTACTTC.